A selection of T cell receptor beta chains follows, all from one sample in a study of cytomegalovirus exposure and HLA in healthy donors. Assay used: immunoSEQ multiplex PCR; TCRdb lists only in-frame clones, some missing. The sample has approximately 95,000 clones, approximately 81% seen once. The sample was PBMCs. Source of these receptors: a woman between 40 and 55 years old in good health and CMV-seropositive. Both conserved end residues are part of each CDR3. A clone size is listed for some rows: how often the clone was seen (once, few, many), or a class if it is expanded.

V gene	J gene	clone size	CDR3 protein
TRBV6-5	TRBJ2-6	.	CASSYQGPGANVLTF
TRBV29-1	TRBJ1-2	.	CSGQLAGGYTF
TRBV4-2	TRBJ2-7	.	CASSQGRAAGTSGNPYEQYF
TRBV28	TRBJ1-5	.	CASSLYQGAVPYSNQPQHF
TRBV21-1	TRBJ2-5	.	CASSKPTSGRGQETQYF
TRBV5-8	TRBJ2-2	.	CASSLFPRESTGELFF
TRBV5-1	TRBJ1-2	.	CASSLDQGAIGVYTF
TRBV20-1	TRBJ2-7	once	CSPQGSNEQYF
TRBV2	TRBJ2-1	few	CASMQSVSSYNEQFF
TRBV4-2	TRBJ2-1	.	CASSQRTSGSVNEQFF
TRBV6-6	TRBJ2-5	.	CTSSKGGQGETQYF
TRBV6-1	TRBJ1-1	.	CASSHTGGEAFF
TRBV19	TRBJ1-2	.	CASSTEGQGGFYGYTF
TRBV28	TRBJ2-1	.	CASSSRKGTGGNEQFF
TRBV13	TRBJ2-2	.	CASSSPSYTGELFF
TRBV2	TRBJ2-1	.	CASTGTSGRAVEQFF
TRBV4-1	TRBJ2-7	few	CASRPTSGRNEQYF
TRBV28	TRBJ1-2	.	CASRVPGQGPGYTF
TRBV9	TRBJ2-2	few	CASSAGGGDTGELFF
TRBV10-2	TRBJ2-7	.	CASSESNRGSYEQYF
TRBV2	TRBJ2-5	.	CASSKGQAEETQYF
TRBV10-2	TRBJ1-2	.	CASSDPGLGGYTF
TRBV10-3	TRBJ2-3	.	CAISVGEANTQYF
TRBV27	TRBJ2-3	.	CASSLDSFRLAGAIDTQYF
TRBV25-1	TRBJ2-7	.	CASSEYGVGVKYEQYF
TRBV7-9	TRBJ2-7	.	CASSLGLAGAYEQYF
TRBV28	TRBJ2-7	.	CASSLDSSYEQYF
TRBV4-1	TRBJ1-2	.	CASSQPLDRHYTF
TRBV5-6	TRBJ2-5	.	CASSLYRGSGQETQYF
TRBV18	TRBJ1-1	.	CASSPAGTGALTEAFF
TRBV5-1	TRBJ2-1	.	CASSLETSGSWEQFF
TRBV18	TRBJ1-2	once	CASSPNREYGYTF